One sample yielded the 30 T cell receptor beta chains listed below, sequenced in a study of T-cell reconstitution after alpha-beta-depleted transplantation in children. Preparation of the TCRbeta library involved a method that used unique molecular identifiers. TCRdb re-called the PCR reads through MiXCR, storing one row per CDR3 protein. Of over 150,000 distinct CDR3 sequences listed, roughly 15% are singletons. This material consisted of PBMCs from the stem cell graft donor, taken from the stem cell graft. These receptors were obtained from a human donor who donated a stem cell graft to a child with acute lymphoblastic leukemia.

The sample holds many counts of this clonotype. This chain links TRBV5-1 with TRBJ1-1; TRBD1 is a possible D gene (6 bases). The CDR3 extends over 14 amino acids. The V end was cut by 0 bases, the J end by 5 bases, with 11 bases between. Per the germline V gene, CDR1 is SGHRS and CDR2 is YFSETQ. The CDR3 nucleotides read TGCGCCAGCAGCTTGGGTACGGACAGAACTGAAGCTTTCTTT. Translating gives CASSLGTDRTEAFF.

This clonotype came up many times. The chain has TRBV11-2 and TRBJ1-3, with D maybe TRBD1 (6 bases). V was pared by 1 base and J by 0 bases, with 22 bases between. Per germline, CDR1 SGHAT and CDR2 FQNNGV. The CDR3 sequence is 20 residues long. Here the CDR3 reads CASSLGSNSAGAFSGNTIYF. The CDR3 DNA reads as TGTGCCAGCAGCTTAGGAAGTAATTCGGCAGGGGCTTTCTCTGGAAACACCATATATTTT.

This clonotype was seen repeatedly, ten times or more. The chain recombines TRBV3-1 with TRBJ2-4; no reliable D call. Per germline, CDR1 LGHDT and CDR2 YNNKEL (reference sequence). There are 14 residues in the CDR3. The germline V and J ends were trimmed by 5 bases and 7 bases, with 15 bases remaining between them. In nucleotides, the CDR3 is TGTGCCAGCAGCTACCTACCTTTGGGGAACATTCAGTACTTC. It is translated as CASSYLPLGNIQYF.

This clonotype was observed many times. The J gene is TRBJ2-1, the V gene TRBV7-9; the D is unclear. Trimming stripped 5 bases from V and 6 bases from J, with 8 bases between. Germline V gene data show CDR1 as SEHNR and CDR2 as FQNEAQ (reference sequence). The CDR3 covers 12 residues. The CDR3 region has the DNA TGTGCCAGCAGCAGATTCATCAATGAGCAGTTCTTC. It encodes CASSRFINEQFF.

The rearrangement links TRBV12-3 or TRBV12-4 to TRBJ2-7; D perhaps matches TRBD1 (6 bases). This CDR3 contains 15 residues. V was cut by 6 bases and J by 2 bases, with 17 bases left in between. As DNA, the CDR3 is TGTGCCAGCAGGGGGGCAGCGGAGCTTCCCTACGAGCAGTACTTC. Its translation is CASRGAAELPYEQYF.

In its sample, this clonotype was seen many times. This chain joins TRBV20-1 and TRBJ2-7, with TRBD1 as a possible D gene (6 bases). The CDR3 is 12 amino acids. Germline V CDR1 and CDR2: DFQATT, SNEGSKA (reference sequence). V lost 4 bases to trimming and J lost 6 bases, with 13 bases between them. CDR3 bases: TGCAGTGCTATAGCAGGGGTGGCCGAGCAGTACTTC. The encoded protein is CSAIAGVAEQYF.

The J gene is TRBJ2-5, the V gene TRBV6-5, with D uncertain. Germline CDR1 MNHEY, CDR2 SVGAGI. Trimming removed 1 base at V and 5 bases at J, with 2 bases between. The CDR3 is 11 amino acids. The CDR3 here is CASSYLETQYF. The CDR3, as DNA: TGTGCCAGCAGTTACTTGGAGACCCAGTACTTC.

This clonotype has just a few counts. This rearrangement joins TRBV5-1 to TRBJ2-2; 7 bases are a match to TRBD1. Trimming took 3 bases from V and 1 from J; bases not matched to a gene: 9. This CDR3 is 17 amino acids long. Germline loops: CDR1 SGHRS, CDR2 YFSETQ. The CDR3: CASSSPRTGENTGELFF. Here the CDR3 DNA reads TGCGCCAGCAGCTCCCCTAGGACAGGCGAGAACACCGGGGAGCTGTTTTTT.

This clonotype appeared many times. The J gene is TRBJ1-1, the V gene TRBV5-1; D is ambiguous. Germline lookup yields CDR1 SGHRS and CDR2 YFSETQ. CDR3 size: 15 residues. Trimming left V 0 bases short and J 4 bases short, with 13 bases between. The CDR3 reads CASSLAIGVFTEAFF. CDR3 coding DNA: TGCGCCAGCAGCTTGGCAATCGGCGTCTTCACTGAAGCTTTCTTT.

This clonotype was detected ten times or more. The genes are TRBV29-1 and TRBJ2-1; 7 bases fit TRBD2. From germline, CDR1 is SQVTM and CDR2 ANQGSEA. V lost 1 base to trimming and J lost 7 bases; unmatched junction nucleotides: 1. This CDR3 region has 12 residues. CDR3 bases: TGCAGCGTTGAAGGGGAGGGGAATGAGCAGTTCTTC. Translated, it gives CSVEGEGNEQFF.

The table lists this clonotype with many counts. This chain joins TRBV11-2 and TRBJ2-1; D could derive from TRBD1 or TRBD2 (5 bases each). Germline V gene data show CDR1 as SGHAT and CDR2 as FQNNGV. V was pared by 1 base and J by 0 bases, with 7 bases between. The CDR3 runs to 15 residues. Here the CDR3 DNA reads TGTGCCAGCAGCTTAGTGGGACCCTCCTACAATGAGCAGTTCTTC. This sequence encodes CASSLVGPSYNEQFF.

V and J are TRBV6-5 and TRBJ1-6; D ambiguous. CDR3 size: 14 residues. Trimming stripped 2 bases from V and 7 bases from J, with 9 bases between. Germline lookup yields CDR1 MNHEY and CDR2 SVGAGI. For the CDR3, the DNA is TGTGCCAGCAGTTACGCGTCCGTGAATTCACCCCTCCACTTT. Protein sequence: CASSYASVNSPLHF.

This clonotype has ten or more counts. V is TRBV27 and J is TRBJ1-4, with 7 bases lining up with TRBD1. Germline V gives CDR1 MNHEY, CDR2 SMNVEV (reference sequence). V shed 5 bases, J shed 2 bases, and the junction held 8 bases outside the gene matches. The CDR3 contains 16 residues. The CDR3 sequence is CASSERQGATNEKLFF. The CDR3 bases are TGTGCCAGCAGTGAACGACAGGGAGCGACTAATGAAAAACTGTTTTTT.

A word on this clonotype: A read error may explain this, as a much larger clone is one base away. No conserved phenylalanine or tryptophan is present at the end of the CDR3, so a read error is the likely explanation. The rearrangement joins TRBV29-1 to TRBJ1-2, with no clear D. Germline assignment: CDR1 SQVTM and CDR2 ANQGSEA. The V gene lost 5 bases and the J gene lost 4 bases, with 8 bases spanning the gap. The CDR3 loop spans 11 amino acids. The CDR3 nucleotides read TGCAGCGTTTGGGTGGGCTATGGCTACACCCTC. This codes for CSVWVGYGYTL.

This clonotype was recorded many times. The rearrangement joins TRBV20-1 to TRBJ1-1; 7 nucleotides align to TRBD1. V lost 1 base to trimming and J lost 3 bases; unmatched junction nucleotides: 5. This CDR3 contains 14 residues. Per germline, CDR1 DFQATT and CDR2 SNEGSKA (reference sequence). Here the CDR3 reads CSARGEGADTEAFF. The CDR3 DNA reads as TGCAGTGCTAGAGGGGAGGGGGCGGACACTGAAGCTTTCTTT.

This clonotype was recorded a few times. CDR3 loop: CSAGYTGTGGLDNEQFF. The CDR3, as DNA: TGCAGTGCTGGTTATACGGGGACAGGGGGGTTGGACAATGAGCAGTTCTTC. The V gene is TRBV20-1, the J gene TRBJ2-1; TRBD1 matches 11 bases. The germline V gene has CDR1 DFQATT and CDR2 SNEGSKA (reference sequence). The trim removed 5 bases at V and 5 bases at J, leaving 14 bases unmatched. This CDR3 is 17 amino acids long.

In this sample, this clonotype turned up many times. The CDR3 DNA follows: TGCGCCAGCAGCTTGGAGTTGGGCTATGGCTACACCTTC. Protein product: CASSLELGYGYTF. This chain links TRBV5-1 with TRBJ1-2; D is ambiguous. Trimming removed 0 bases from V and 4 bases from J, with 7 bases in between. Germline V lookup: CDR1 SGHRS, CDR2 YFSETQ. The CDR3 runs 13 residues.

This clonotype was seen more than once but under ten times. The V and J genes are TRBV19 and TRBJ2-7; the D is unclear. The V end was cut by 5 bases, the J end by 7 bases, with 21 bases between. The length of the CDR3 is 15 residues. CDR1 and CDR2 (germline): LNHDA, SQIVND (reference sequence). CDR3 DNA: TGTGCCAGTAGTGATCTAAAGTTCGCTGTGGGAGAGCAGTACTTC. Its translation is CASSDLKFAVGEQYF.

There are many counts of this clonotype. As DNA, the CDR3 is TGTGCCAGCAGTTCCGTGACAGGGGGCACTGAAGCTTTCTTT. Protein sequence: CASSSVTGGTEAFF. V and J are TRBV27 and TRBJ1-1; 9 bases are shared with TRBD1. Germline V gives CDR1 MNHEY, CDR2 SMNVEV (reference sequence). The CDR3 runs to 14 residues. The V gene end was trimmed by 4 bases and the J gene end by 4 bases; junction bases not matched to a gene: 4.

This clonotype was counted ten times or more. The chain links TRBV5-1 to TRBJ1-1; D is unresolved. The germline gives CDR1 SGHRS, CDR2 YFSETQ. Deletions cut 5 bases from V and 4 bases from J, with 12 bases between. The CDR3 is 13 amino acids. The DNA for the CDR3 is TGCGCCAGCAGAGCGGTATTGGGCACTGAAGCTTTCTTT. As protein: CASRAVLGTEAFF.

At least ten counts were recorded for this clonotype. The chain is built from TRBV7-7 and TRBJ2-5; tentative D call: TRBD1 (5 bases). V shed 1 base and J shed 4 bases, with 10 bases lying between them. The CDR3 is 14 amino acids. Germline CDR1 SSHAT, CDR2 FNYEAQ (reference sequence). The CDR3 protein is CASSLVSQGETQYF. Here the CDR3 DNA reads TGTGCCAGCAGCTTAGTTAGCCAGGGAGAGACCCAGTACTTC.

This clonotype occurred many times. The rearrangement joins TRBV5-6 to TRBJ1-1; D is uncertain. Germline V lookup: CDR1 SGHDT, CDR2 YYEEEE. This CDR3 comprises 11 residues. Trimming took 2 bases from V and 8 from J, leaving 7 bases between them. The CDR3 sequence is CASSFGIEAFF. The CDR3 DNA follows: TGTGCCAGCAGCTTTGGCATAGAAGCTTTCTTT.

This clonotype was observed a few times. Compared with germline, one end of the junction differs, possibly owing to a read error. This chain connects TRBV24-1 to TRBJ1-5; D is perhaps TRBD1 (5 bases). CDR1 is KGHDR, CDR2 SFDVKD, per germline. The CDR3 covers 22 residues. CDR3 in DNA: TGTGCCGCCAGTGCCCCACCTCCGGGACCCCACCGCCGAGAATTTAGCAATCAGCCCCAGCATTTT. It yields the protein CAASAPPPGPHRREFSNQPQHF.

This chain links TRBV29-1 with TRBJ2-2; TRBD2 aligns across 12 bases. CDR1 SQVTM and CDR2 ANQGSEA come from the germline V gene. This CDR3 is built from 16 residues. Trimming took 6 bases from V and 0 from J; bases not matched to a gene: 5. CDR3 region: CSVPSGRAANTGELFF. In DNA, the CDR3 is TGCAGCGTCCCTAGCGGGAGGGCCGCGAACACCGGGGAGCTGTTTTTT.

On this clonotype: Since a much larger clone is just one base distant, this may be a read error. This chain connects TRBV12-3 or TRBV12-4 to TRBJ2-1; the D is unclear. This CDR3 region has 14 residues. The CDR3 loop is CASSFQLVDNERFF. The DNA for the CDR3 is TGTGCCAGCAGCTTCCAGTTGGTCGACAATGAGCGGTTCTTC.

This clonotype has at least ten counts. The rearrangement uses TRBV5-6 and TRBJ1-5; D ambiguous. The CDR3 covers 13 residues. V was pared by 0 bases and J by 13 bases, with 14 bases between. Germline CDR1 SGHDT, CDR2 YYEEEE. The CDR3 loop is CASSLGGRGGQHF. Here the CDR3 DNA reads TGTGCCAGCAGCTTGGGAGGCCGGGGTGGTCAGCATTTT.

In this sample, this clonotype turned up many times. The chain recombines TRBV20-1 with TRBJ2-3, with D perhaps TRBD1 or TRBD2 (6 bases each). Per germline, CDR1 DFQATT and CDR2 SNEGSKA (reference sequence). Trimming took 0 bases from V and 0 from J, leaving 13 bases between them. The CDR3 consists of 16 residues. The CDR3 sequence is CSARDEGGPSTDTQYF. In nucleotides, the CDR3 is TGCAGTGCTAGAGATGAGGGGGGACCTAGCACAGATACGCAGTATTTT.

This clonotype was seen repeatedly, ten times or more. The V and J genes are TRBV5-1 and TRBJ1-6; a possible D gene is TRBD1 (6 bases). Looked up from germline, CDR1 is SGHRS and CDR2 is YFSETQ. V gave up 2 bases and J gave up 8 bases, with 11 bases separating them. The CDR3 extends over 14 amino acids. CDR3 region: CASSFTGLDSPLHF. The CDR3 DNA sequence: TGCGCCAGCAGCTTCACAGGGCTCGATTCACCCCTCCACTTT.

The CDR3 bases are TGTGCCAGCAGCTTGAAAGGAGGTGTAGATACGCAGTATTTT. Its translation: CASSLKGGVDTQYF. V and J are TRBV11-2 and TRBJ2-3; possible D gene TRBD2, 5 bases. This CDR3 is built from 14 residues. V lost 3 bases, J lost 5 bases, and 12 bases lay in between. Per the germline V gene, CDR1 is SGHAT and CDR2 is FQNNGV. Based on the CDR3 plus reference TRBV11-2 and TRBJ2-3, the full variable domain is EAGVAQSPRYKIIEKRQSVAFWCNPISGHATLYWYQQILGQGPKLLIQFQNNGVVDDSQLPKDRFSAERLKGVDSTLKIQPAKLEDSAVYLCASSLKGGVDTQYFGPGTRLTVL.

This clonotype was counted many times. J is TRBJ2-1 and V is TRBV5-1; 14 bases map to TRBD2. Losses at the gene ends were 4 bases for V and 4 bases for J; bases not matched to a gene: 7. The CDR3 totals 17 residues. CDR1 and CDR2 (germline): SGHRS, YFSETQ. The CDR3, as DNA: TGCGCCAGCAGCGAAGGCGGACTAGCGGGAGGTTACAATGAGCAGTTCTTC. Residues: CASSEGGLAGGYNEQFF.